One T cell receptor beta chain is described in this entry. Trimming took off 4 bases at V and 0 bases at J, with 18 bases between the two ends. The CDR3 runs 17 residues. TCRdb passed the RT-PCR reads through MiXCR, listing each CDR3 protein once. This table has about 680,000 distinct CDR3 sequences, about 14% appearing once. This clonotype was sampled from a female donor in good health, serving as a healthy control. This sequence joins TRBV12-3 or TRBV12-4 and TRBJ1-1; possible D gene TRBD1, 6 bases. The sample was memory CD4+ T cells from blood. DNA of the CDR3: TGTGCCAGCAGTTCACCCGCGGGGGGGCTCCTGAACACTGAAGCTTTCTTT. Translation: CASSSPAGGLLNTEAFF.